This T cell receptor (beta chain) was found in a study of T cell repertoires in cytomegalovirus infection. For the study at large: Indicated by public TCR beta signatures were CMV infection and matching HLA type.

This clonotype was found a few times. Its antigen remains unidentified. Study results and limitations: In two of eight donors, the top clonotype was HLA-C-restricted CMV-specific. Adding up the frequency of public TCR beta families identified people who carried CMV plus the relevant HLA.

Between the trimmed V and J ends, which lost 3 bases and 4 bases, there was a span of 12 bases. Per germline, CDR1 MGHRA and CDR2 YSYEKL. This CDR3 has 14 residues. TCRdb re-derived calls from the reads in MiXCR, one entry per CDR3 protein. The data hold approximately 550,000 distinct CDR3 sequences, with more than 15% observed a single time. The chain is built from TRBV4-1 and TRBJ1-1; D is undetermined. Sequenced input: CD8+ T cells from PBMCs. The clonotype originates from a human donor in good health (CMV status not recorded). Some clones in this sample may be carry-over from other donors' samples. CDR3: CASSQGSLGTEAFF. In nucleotides, the CDR3 is TGCGCCAGCAGCCAGGGTTCCTTGGGCACTGAAGCTTTCTTT.